This T cell receptor (beta chain) derives from a study of T-cell memory formation after mild COVID-19. Study results and limitations: Memory sampled before infection contained some responding clones, suggesting cross-reactive memory joined.

TCRdb analysed the 5' RACE reads with MiXCR anew, one entry per CDR3 protein. The data hold more than 110,000 distinct CDR3 sequences, with 20% to 25% observed a single time. Germline V gives CDR1 MNHEY, CDR2 SVGEGT. The CDR3 has 13 amino acids. V was trimmed by 0 bases and J by 4 bases, leaving 7 bases between them. On this clonotype: Antigen unknown.

The sample consisted of PBMCs or a T cell subset sorted from them (not recorded which). This rearrangement joins TRBV6-2 or TRBV6-3 to TRBJ2-7; no clear D. This sequence originates from an adult woman who had mild COVID-19 (a few samples of this study predate the infection). Cell type and time point are not known. DNA for the CDR3: TGTGCCAGCAGTTACTCATCACCGTACGAGCAGTACTTC. It encodes CASSYSSPYEQYF.